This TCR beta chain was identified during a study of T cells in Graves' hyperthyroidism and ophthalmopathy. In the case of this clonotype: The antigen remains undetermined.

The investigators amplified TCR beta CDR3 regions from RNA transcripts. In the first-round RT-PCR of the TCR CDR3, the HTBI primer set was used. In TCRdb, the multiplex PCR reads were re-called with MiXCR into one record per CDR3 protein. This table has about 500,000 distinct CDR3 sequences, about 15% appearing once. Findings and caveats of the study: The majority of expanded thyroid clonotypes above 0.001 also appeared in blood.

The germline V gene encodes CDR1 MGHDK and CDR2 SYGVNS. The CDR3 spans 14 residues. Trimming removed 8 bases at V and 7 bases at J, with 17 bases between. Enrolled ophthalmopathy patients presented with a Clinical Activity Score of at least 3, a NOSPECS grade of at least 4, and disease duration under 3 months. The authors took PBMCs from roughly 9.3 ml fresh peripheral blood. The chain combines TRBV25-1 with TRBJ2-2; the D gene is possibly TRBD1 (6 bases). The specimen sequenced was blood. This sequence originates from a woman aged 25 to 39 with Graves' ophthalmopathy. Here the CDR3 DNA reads TGTGCCAGCTCCCTAGGGGGAGACGGCGGGGAGCTGTTTTTT. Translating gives CASSLGGDGGELFF.